The rows below give T cell receptor beta chains drawn from one sample of a study of blood T cell repertoires in COVID-19. Sequenced by immunoSEQ multiplex PCR; TCRdb stores in-frame clones only, minus some. The sample consists of about 62,000 clones, more than 80% of them appearing once. The sequenced sample consisted of peripheral blood. The receptors come from a woman of 80 years or more with acute or convalescent COVID-19. Each CDR3 is given with its conserved first and last residue. A D gene is named only where the DNA matches it firmly. Size is stated for part of the rows, as once, few or many counts, or as a class when the clone is expanded.

clone_size j_call d_call v_call cdr3_aa cdr3_nt
. TRBJ2-5 TRBD2 TRBV19 CASTIGAGGQETQYF TGTGCCAGTACCATAGGTGCGGGAGGGCAAGAGACCCAGTACTTC
. TRBJ2-7 TRBD2 TRBV28 CASSSASGAYEQYF TGTGCCAGCAGTTCGGCTAGCGGGGCCTACGAGCAGTACTTC
few TRBJ2-3 TRBD1 TRBV18 CASSRGLGTDTQYF TGTGCCAGCAGCAGGGGGCTTGGCACAGATACGCAGTATTTT
. TRBJ1-2 . TRBV12-5 CASGLSQGYGYTF TGTGCTAGTGGTTTGTCACAGGGTTATGGCTACACCTTC
few TRBJ2-7 TRBD1 TRBV18 CASSPLDRGSYEQYF TGTGCCAGCTCACCATTGGACAGGGGGTCCTACGAGCAGTACTTC
few TRBJ2-3 . TRBV2 CATEDTTFFTDTQYF TGTGCCACCGAGGACACTACCTTTTTCACAGATACGCAGTATTTT
. TRBJ1-2 . TRBV19 CASRAGTGDGYTF TGTGCCAGTAGGGCGGGGACGGGAGATGGCTACACCTTC
. TRBJ2-5 . TRBV9 CASSVGVMETQYF TGTGCCAGCAGCGTAGGCGTAATGGAGACCCAGTACTTC
once TRBJ2-1 TRBD2 TRBV2 CASSAYRLAGDPEQFF TGTGCCAGCAGTGCCTATAGACTAGCGGGAGATCCTGAGCAGTTCTTC
. TRBJ2-2 TRBD1 TRBV29-1 CSVDPDRGELFF TGCAGCGTTGACCCGGACAGGGGGGAGCTGTTTTTT
. TRBJ2-3 TRBD1 TRBV10-3 CATAGDRGADTQYF TGTGCCACCGCAGGGGACAGGGGTGCAGATACGCAGTATTTT
once TRBJ2-7 TRBD1 TRBV29-1 CSCASGRGLREQYF TGCAGCTGTGCTTCTGGAAGGGGGCTGAGGGAGCAGTACTTC
. TRBJ2-4 . TRBV28 CASSGGVAKNIQYF TGTGCCAGCAGTGGTGGAGTCGCCAAAAACATTCAGTACTTC
. TRBJ2-5 TRBD1 TRBV19 CASRSGTGKETQYF TGTGCCAGTAGGTCCGGGACAGGGAAAGAGACCCAGTACTTC
. TRBJ1-2 . TRBV15 CATSRDPGGADGYTF TGTGCCACCAGCAGAGATCCCGGAGGGGCTGATGGCTACACCTTC
. TRBJ2-5 TRBD2 TRBV6-2/TRBV6-3 CASSSLAGETQYF TGTGCCAGCAGCTCACTAGCGGGGGAGACCCAGTACTTC
. TRBJ1-1 . TRBV5-1 CASSFGGEGTEAFF TGCGCCAGCAGCTTCGGGGGTGAGGGCACTGAAGCTTTCTTT
. TRBJ2-2 . TRBV13 CASSLVLSGRGGTGELFF TGTGCCAGCAGCTTAGTTCTGTCGGGAAGGGGGGGGACCGGGGAGCTGTTTTTT
. TRBJ2-5 TRBD2 TRBV11-3 CASSPGPSGGAETQYF TGTGCCAGCAGCCCAGGGCCTAGCGGGGGGGCGGAGACCCAGTACTTC
. TRBJ2-2 . TRBV5-1 CASSLAGVDTGELFF TGCGCCAGCAGCTTGGCAGGGGTGGACACCGGGGAGCTGTTTTTT
. TRBJ1-4 TRBD1 TRBV19 CASKGQEATNEKLFF TGTGCCAGTAAAGGACAGGAGGCAACTAATGAAAAACTGTTTTTT
. TRBJ1-2 . TRBV30 CAWSVPYGYTF TGTGCCTGGAGTGTCCCATATGGCTACACCTTC